This T cell receptor beta chain was recorded in a study of chemoradiotherapy in HPV16-positive cancers. General observations from the study: Only two HPV16-positive patients supplied the functional HPV-specificity definition.

Concerning this clone itself: The antigen is unknown.

This CDR3 spans 12 amino acids. Germline V gene data show CDR1 as MDHEN and CDR2 as SYDVKM. V was clipped by 4 bases and J by 5 bases, with 9 bases between them. Over chemoradiotherapy, repertoires were sampled more than once. TCRdb keeps only in-frame clones here, not all; method: immunoSEQ multiplex PCR. Here the sample spans 12,000 or so clones, more than 60% being singletons. This receptor was identified in a human donor with HPV-associated anogenital cancer. This material was collected from a patient who underwent chemoradiotherapy. V is TRBV28 and J is TRBJ2-7; D not certain. As DNA, the CDR3 is TGTGCCAGCAGTTATGGACGGAACGAGCAGTACTTC. Protein: CASSYGRNEQYF.